These 3 T cell receptor beta chains share one sample of origin, sequenced in a study of T cells after posttransplantation cyclophosphamide. Cells defined as naive were viable CD3+CD4+ or CD3+CD8+ and CCR7+CD45RA+CD45RO-CD95-CD27+CD28+. Some clones are missing from TCRdb's copy, which holds only in-frame ones; the method was immunoSEQ multiplex PCR. The table has about 16,000 clones, around 95% seen once. Material: naive CD4+ T cells sorted from blood. These receptors all come from a woman in her fifties or sixties in good health and a related stem cell transplant donor.

The rearrangement links TRBV15 to TRBJ2-6, with TRBD1 matching over 9 bases. J lost 0 bases, V lost 3 bases, and 15 bases had no gene match. Germline V CDR1 and CDR2: LNHNV, YYDKDF (reference sequence). The CDR3 has 21 amino acids. In DNA form, the CDR3 reads TGTGCCACCAGCAGGGACCCCTTCGGACAGGGGCCCCTCTCTGGGGCCAACGTCCTGACTTTC. Its protein is CATSRDPFGQGPLSGANVLTF.

The V call is TRBV7-2, the J call TRBJ1-5, with 9 bases fitting TRBD1. Per the germline V gene, CDR1 is SGHTA and CDR2 is FQGNSA. The CDR3 has 16 amino acids. The V and J ends lost 5 bases and 0 bases, in that order; junction bases with no gene match: 5. CDR3: CASSLGQGYSNQPQHF. The DNA of the CDR3 is TGTGCCAGCAGCCTAGGACAGGGGTATAGCAATCAGCCCCAGCATTTT.

This clone has a single count. The rearrangement links TRBV11-3 to TRBJ2-3; maybe TRBD1 (6 bases). V was cut by 2 bases and J by 6 bases, with 6 bases left in between. The CDR3 loop spans 12 amino acids. Germline V CDR1 and CDR2: SGHNT, YENEEA. DNA of the CDR3: TGTGCCAGCAGCTTACAGGGGGATACGCAGTATTTT. Protein product: CASSLQGDTQYF.